This T cell receptor beta chain was retrieved from a study of metastatic and nonmetastatic thyroid tumors. Study details: The study looked at repertoires side by side in blood and in tumor or nodule tissue from malignant and benign thyroid patients. General study results and limits: Reported TCR beta diversity, measured in blood and tumor, was significantly higher for malignant thyroid tumors than for benign nodules.

With MiXCR, TCRdb called clones anew from the PCR reads. The sample includes under 25,000 clones, approximately 26% of them seen just once. Germline CDR1 and CDR2: WNHNN and SYGVQD (reference sequence). The CDR3 covers 13 residues. Trimming pared 2 bases from V and 4 bases from J, leaving 5 bases between. By share, this clone counts as medium-sized. Its antigen is still unknown. No treatment of any kind had been given to any patient before thyroid surgery. This chain uses TRBV10-1 with TRBJ2-2; D ambiguous. The material sequenced was blood. This clonotype was obtained from a female donor with papillary thyroid cancer or a benign thyroid nodule (not recorded which). Some clones in this sample may be carry-over from other donors' samples. For the CDR3, the DNA is TGCGCCAGCAGTGAGGTCCTCACCGGGGAGCTGTTTTTT. Protein sequence: CASSEVLTGELFF.